What follows are 19 T cell receptor beta chains derived from one specimen sequenced in a study of T cells in Graves' hyperthyroidism and ophthalmopathy (dated by TCRdb to between 2018 and 2021). The library relied on multiplex PCR. The data were produced on an Illumina HiSeq 2000. The TCR beta CDR3 regions were amplified from RNA transcripts. For the first round of RT-PCR on the TCR CDR3, the HTBI primer set was used together with the Qiagen OneStep RT-PCR kit. In-frame beta chains were kept once TCRdb had trimmed the public reads at Q25 with fastp and called clones with MiXCR. Each CDR3 protein gets just one entry, which takes the most common genes and DNA from the rows behind it. Here the sample has 730,000 or so distinct CDR3 sequences; 18% occur a single time. The ten largest clones represent 15% to 20% of the sample. The specimen sequenced was blood. These receptors all stem from a woman in her fifties or sixties with Graves' hyperthyroidism that later progressed to Graves' ophthalmopathy.

This chain uses TRBV7-2 with TRBJ2-3, with a possible D match to TRBD2 (6 bases). This CDR3 is built from 15 residues. Per the germline V gene, CDR1 is SGHTA and CDR2 is FQGNSA. The germline V and J ends were trimmed by 5 bases and 4 bases, with 16 bases remaining between them. The CDR3 loop is CASSPIPGRPDTQYF. CDR3 nucleotides: TGTGCCAGCAGCCCGATCCCAGGGAGGCCAGATACGCAGTATTTT.

This clonotype was counted ten times or more. The rearrangement uses TRBV29-1 and TRBJ1-5; tentatively, D is TRBD1 (5 bases). Trimming removed 5 bases at V and 8 bases at J, with 22 bases between. From germline, CDR1 is SQVTM and CDR2 ANQGSEA. There are 15 residues in the CDR3. In nucleotides, the CDR3 is TGCAGCGTTTCTCTATTGGACGGTCTGGGGGAGCCCCAGCATTTT. Translating gives CSVSLLDGLGEPQHF.

This clonotype was counted at least ten times. V gene TRBV18 combines with J gene TRBJ2-1; D gene uncertain. CDR1 and CDR2 (germline): KGHSH, LQKENI. V lost 1 base and J lost 0, with 7 bases in between. The CDR3 is 15 residues long. CDR3 in amino acids: CASSPQGSSYNEQFF. For the CDR3, the DNA is TGTGCCAGCTCACCACAAGGAAGCTCCTACAATGAGCAGTTCTTC.

Many counts were recorded for this clonotype. The rearrangement joins TRBV12-3 or TRBV12-4 to TRBJ2-6, with a tentative D call TRBD1 (5 bases). The V end lost 5 bases, the J end lost 3 bases, and 11 bases lay between the germline ends. The CDR3 loop spans 15 amino acids. CDR3 DNA sequence: TGTGCCAGCAGTCTAGACAGTCTTGGGGCCAACGTCCTGACTTTC. Encoded protein: CASSLDSLGANVLTF.

This clonotype came up many times. Written as DNA, the CDR3 is TGCAGTGCTGACAGGGGCTTGAACACTGAAGCTTTCTTT. It yields the protein CSADRGLNTEAFF. This sequence joins TRBV20-1 and TRBJ1-1; 8 bases align to TRBD1. The length of the CDR3 is 13 residues. CDR1 and CDR2 (germline): DFQATT, SNEGSKA (reference sequence). J lost 0 bases, V lost 5 bases, and 2 bases had no gene match.

With respect to this clonotype: One junction end does not reproduce the germline sequence, and a read error may be involved. V gene TRBV20-1 combines with J gene TRBJ1-2, with 7 bases aligning to TRBD1. There are 13 residues in the CDR3. Germline lookup yields CDR1 DFQATT and CDR2 SNEGSKA (reference sequence). This CDR3 is CSAQTGTADGYIF. CDR3 nucleotide sequence: TGCAGTGCGCAAACCGGGACAGCGGATGGCTACATCTTC.

The V call is TRBV25-1, the J call TRBJ2-1; D is uncertain. The CDR3 spans 14 residues. In germline, CDR1 is MGHDK, CDR2 SYGVNS. Trimming stripped 6 bases from V and 3 bases from J, with 12 bases between. CDR3 in DNA: TGTGCCAGCAGGGATGACAAATTCTACAATGAGCAGTTCTTC. The encoded protein is CASRDDKFYNEQFF.

In its sample, this clonotype was seen a few times. The rearrangement joins TRBV6-6 to TRBJ1-2; no reliable D call. The CDR3 is 13 residues long. The germline V gene encodes CDR1 MNHNY and CDR2 SVGAGI (reference sequence). Trimming left V 2 bases short and J 6 bases short, with 10 bases between. The CDR3 region has the DNA TGTGCCAGCAGTTACGCCAAATGGAATGGCTACACCTTC. It translates to CASSYAKWNGYTF.

This clonotype was seen many times. The chain employs TRBV3-1 and TRBJ1-1, with D maybe TRBD1 (6 bases). Germline V CDR1 and CDR2: LGHDT, YNNKEL (reference sequence). Trimming cost V 3 bases and J 11 bases, with 10 bases left between them. CDR3 size: 11 residues. The CDR3 loop is CASSHQGWAFF. As DNA, the CDR3 is TGTGCCAGCAGCCACCAGGGGTGGGCTTTCTTT. The full variable domain, rest sourced from reference TRBV3-1 and TRBJ1-1, is DTAVSQTPKYLVTQMGNDKSIKCEQNLGHDTMYWYKQDSKKFLKIMFSYNNKELIINETVPNRFSPKSPDKAHLNLHINSLELGDSAVYFCASSHQGWAFFGQGTRLTVV.

This clonotype showed up many times. This sequence joins TRBV12-3 or TRBV12-4 and TRBJ1-1, with D uncertain. The CDR3 covers 13 residues. V shed 10 bases and J shed 6 bases, with 18 bases lying between them. CDR3 sequence: CATTWAPESEAFF. DNA for the CDR3: TGTGCCACCACCTGGGCCCCGGAGTCTGAAGCTTTCTTT.

This clonotype has a handful of counts. The chain recombines TRBV7-9 with TRBJ1-5; D gene unclear. CDR3 length equals 16 residues. Germline CDR1 reads SEHNR; CDR2 reads FQNEAQ (reference sequence). Trimming cost V 0 bases and J 5 bases, with 14 bases left between them. The CDR3 coding sequence is TGTGCCAGCAGCTTAGCCTCTTACGGTTCTTATCAGCCCCAGCATTTT. Protein: CASSLASYGSYQPQHF. Combining the CDR3 with reference TRBV7-9 and TRBJ1-5 gives the whole variable domain DTGVSQNPRHKITKRGQNVTFRCDPISEHNRLYWYRQTLGQGPEFLTYFQNEAQLEKSRLLSDRFSAERPKGSFSTLEIQRTEQGDSAMYLCASSLASYGSYQPQHFGDGTRLSIL.

This clonotype has a handful of counts. In DNA, the CDR3 is TGTGCCAGCAGCTGGACCGCAGGGGAAAGCTATGGCTACACCTTC. Translation gives CASSWTAGESYGYTF. V usage is TRBV7-8 and J usage is TRBJ1-2, with D maybe TRBD1 (6 bases). With 4 bases removed from V and 4 bases from J, the gap between germline ends came to 16 bases. CDR1 and CDR2 (germline): SGHVS, FQNEAQ. The CDR3 is made up of 15 amino acids.

This clonotype has ten or more counts. The chain employs TRBV5-1 and TRBJ2-3; tentative D call: TRBD2 (5 bases). Looked up from germline, CDR1 is SGHRS and CDR2 is YFSETQ. Trimming left V 5 bases short and J 2 bases short, with 6 bases between. This CDR3 comprises 12 residues. The CDR3 DNA reads as TGCGCCAGCAGGAGGGACACAGATACGCAGTATTTT. Its protein is CASRRDTDTQYF.

The chain combines TRBV27 with TRBJ2-1; possibly TRBD2 for D (6 bases). The V end lost 4 bases, the J end lost 4 bases, and 14 bases lay between the germline ends. The CDR3 length is 15 residues. Per germline, CDR1 MNHEY and CDR2 SMNVEV (reference sequence). DNA for the CDR3: TGTGCCAGCAGTTCTCCGGGACTGGATTACAATGAGCAGTTCTTC. Its protein is CASSSPGLDYNEQFF.

This clonotype showed up just a few times. The gene calls are TRBV20-1 and TRBJ2-1; 14 bases line up with TRBD2. The CDR3 contains 13 residues. In germline, CDR1 is DFQATT, CDR2 SNEGSKA (reference sequence). Unmatched junction bases numbered 4, after V lost 5 bases and J lost 10 bases. DNA for the CDR3: TGCAGTGCTGCCGGGACTAGCGGGAGAGAGCAGTTCTTC. Encoded protein: CSAAGTSGREQFF.

This clonotype came up a few times. The rearrangement uses TRBV20-1 and TRBJ1-1; D is perhaps TRBD1 (6 bases). Germline CDR1 DFQATT, CDR2 SNEGSKA (reference sequence). The CDR3 consists of 15 residues. Trimming took 1 base from V and 5 from J, leaving 17 bases between them. Here the CDR3 reads CSARGGGTGITEAFF. The CDR3 bases are TGCAGTGCTAGAGGGGGGGGAACAGGGATAACTGAAGCTTTCTTT.

The sample holds a few counts of this clonotype. The V call is TRBV13, the J call TRBJ2-5; possibly TRBD2 for D (6 bases). Germline assignment: CDR1 PRHDT and CDR2 FYEKMQ (reference sequence). The CDR3 runs 13 residues. The V end lost 1 base, the J end lost 6 bases, and 9 bases lay between the germline ends. The CDR3 sequence: CASSLVGGQTQYF. CDR3 DNA: TGTGCCAGCAGCTTAGTCGGGGGACAGACCCAGTACTTC.

This clonotype has only a few counts. The chain is built from TRBV6-1 and TRBJ2-5, with D maybe TRBD2 (6 bases). This CDR3 is 16 amino acids long. CDR1 is MNHNS, CDR2 SASEGT, per germline. With 11 bases removed from V and 10 bases from J, the gap between germline ends came to 32 bases. The CDR3 DNA is TGTGCCCCCCAACGCGGGGCATATCGTGCGGCGGGGTTCCAGTACTTC. Encoded protein: CAPQRGAYRAAGFQYF.

In this sample, this clonotype turned up many times. The V call is TRBV18, the J call TRBJ2-2; the D gene is possibly TRBD2 (5 bases). CDR1 and CDR2 (germline): KGHSH, LQKENI. The CDR3 totals 15 residues. V lost 3 bases and J lost 3, with 11 bases in between. Here the CDR3 reads CASSPYGGDTGELFF. The CDR3 DNA follows: TGTGCCAGCTCACCCTACGGAGGTGACACCGGGGAGCTGTTTTTT.